This T cell receptor beta chain appears in the sequencing data of a study of blood T cells in healthy people across ages. General study findings and limits: A greater number of naive CD4+ cells and higher diversity distinguished long-lived donors from aged donors. Getting older went along with TCR beta diversity per million T cells dropping roughly linearly.

For this clonotype: The antigen remains unidentified.

A second about 7 to 12 cycle PCR used barcoded and J-beta primers. With 12 random nucleotides, a template-switch adaptor tagged each individual cDNA molecule. Each single sample gave us at least 2.5 million CDR3-containing paired-end reads. One entry per CDR3 protein, called by TCRdb with MiXCR from the 5' RACE reads. The table lists about 680,000 distinct CDR3 sequences, 49% of them singletons, with around 32% in the top ten. This CDR3 is built from 12 residues. V was trimmed by 3 bases and J by 10 bases, leaving 12 bases between them. Per the germline V gene, CDR1 is SNHLY and CDR2 is FYNNEI. This sequence was found in a woman in her sixties or seventies in good health. The sample was blood. The gene calls are TRBV2 and TRBJ1-1; weak D call: TRBD1 (5 bases). The CDR3 region has the DNA TGTGCCAGCAGTGACAGGGCTGAGGTAGCTTTCTTT. Residues: CASSDRAEVAFF.